These 10 T cell receptor beta chains were all obtained from the same sample, sequenced in a study of beta chain features in type 1 diabetes. Every isolated RNA sample was fully reverse transcribed, so sequencing captured expressed TCRB transcripts. Clones were read by immunoSEQ multiplex PCR, and TCRdb kept only the in-frame ones, dropping some. In the table there are almost 350,000 clones, around 9.3% of which are singletons. Their antigen targets remain unknown. Findings and limits, study-wide: Moderate but significant shortening of TCRB CDR3s was recorded in all four CD4+ subsets from Type 1 diabetes patients.

The sample taken for sequencing was central memory CD4+ T cells from blood. The receptors come from a man aged 30-40 years with type 1 diabetes.

V and J are TRBV5-1 and TRBJ2-5; 15 bases agree with TRBD2. V trimming: 4 bases; J trimming: 5 bases; junction bases outside the gene matches: 6. This CDR3 comprises 16 residues. Germline CDR1 reads SGHRS; CDR2 reads YFSETQ. The CDR3 reads CASSPGLAGGPETQYF. The CDR3 DNA follows: TGCGCCAGCAGCCCTGGACTAGCGGGGGGGCCCGAGACCCAGTACTTC.

This clone has more than one count but fewer than ten. The rearrangement joins TRBV5-1 to TRBJ1-5; no reliable D call. Trimming cost V 0 bases and J 7 bases, with 17 bases left between them. Germline CDR1 is SGHRS and CDR2 is YFSETQ. CDR3 length: 16 residues. CDR3 sequence reads: CASSLGLGGIDQPQHF. For the CDR3, the DNA is TGCGCCAGCAGCTTGGGCCTTGGAGGGATTGACCAGCCCCAGCATTTT.

The V and J genes are TRBV4-3 and TRBJ2-3; D may be TRBD1 or TRBD2 (5 bases each). CDR3 size: 16 residues. Germline CDR1 LGHNA, CDR2 YSLEER. V was clipped by 1 base and J by 1 base, with 12 bases between them. CDR3 amino acids: CASSQAGASGTDTQYF. DNA for the CDR3: TGCGCCAGCAGCCAAGCCGGGGCTTCGGGCACAGATACGCAGTATTTT.

This clone was counted a few times. V gene TRBV7-9 combines with J gene TRBJ2-3; no clear D gene. The CDR3 runs to 13 residues. V lost 0 bases to trimming and J lost 11 bases, with 12 bases between them. Germline V gene sequence: CDR1 SEHNR, CDR2 FQNEAQ (reference sequence). The CDR3 DNA sequence: TGTGCCAGCAGCTTAGCGCACGGAGTAGAGCAGTATTTT. It specifies CASSLAHGVEQYF.

The chain recombines TRBV11-2 with TRBJ2-1; a weak D match, TRBD2 (6 bases). The CDR3 is 15 residues long. Germline lookup yields CDR1 SGHAT and CDR2 FQNNGV. Trimming pared 1 base from V and 4 bases from J, leaving 11 bases between. CDR3 sequence (DNA): TGTGCCAGCAGCTTAGCCCTAGCGCAATACAATGAGCAGTTCTTC. Translated: CASSLALAQYNEQFF.

A few counts support this clone. The rearrangement joins TRBV7-2 to TRBJ2-3; no reliable D call. The CDR3 sequence is 11 residues long. The V end was cut by 8 bases, the J end by 6 bases, with 9 bases between. The germline V gene has CDR1 SGHTA and CDR2 FQGNSA. DNA for the CDR3: TGTGCCAGCGGAGTGCAGGATACGCAGTATTTT. It is translated as CASGVQDTQYF.

The rearrangement uses TRBV10-3 and TRBJ2-3; D is undetermined. There are 14 residues in the CDR3. V gave up 4 bases and J gave up 2 bases, with 10 bases separating them. Germline values: CDR1 ENHRY, CDR2 SYGVKD. In DNA, the CDR3 is TGTGCCATCAGTGTGTCAGGAGCCACAGATACGCAGTATTTT. Amino acids: CAISVSGATDTQYF.

This clone was seen more than once but under ten times. The rearrangement uses TRBV4-3 and TRBJ2-7; D may correspond to TRBD1 or TRBD2 (6 bases each). Trimming removed 4 bases from V and 5 bases from J, with 12 bases in between. Germline CDR1 is LGHNA and CDR2 is YSLEER. This CDR3 contains 13 residues. The DNA for the CDR3 is TGCGCCAGCAGCCCGAGGGGGGTCCACGAGCAGTACTTC. This gives the protein CASSPRGVHEQYF.

This clone has a handful of counts. V usage is TRBV7-2 and J usage is TRBJ2-1, with D perhaps matching TRBD2 (5 bases). The V gene's germline CDR1 is SGHTA and CDR2 FQGNSA. CDR3 length: 15 residues. Trimming pared 6 bases from V and 2 bases from J, leaving 14 bases between. CDR3 DNA: TGTGCCAGCAGTTTTGACTACCAGCCCTACAATGAGCAGTTCTTC. It specifies CASSFDYQPYNEQFF.

The rearrangement uses TRBV28 and TRBJ1-2; 8 bases agree with TRBD1. CDR1 is MDHEN and CDR2 is SYDVKM in the germline V gene. V was pared by 4 bases and J by 4 bases, with 17 bases of the junction left unmatched. This CDR3 is 18 amino acids long. The CDR3 sequence is CASSSHGAGGLFPYGYTF. The CDR3 DNA sequence: TGTGCCAGCAGTTCCCACGGCGCAGGGGGCCTATTTCCCTATGGCTACACCTTC.